This TCR beta chain was recorded in a study of regulatory T cells in long-lasting Graves disease. Relying on iRepertoire HTBI primers and Arm-PCR of CDR3 regions, the team built TCR beta libraries. TCRdb independently ran MiXCR on the multiplex PCR reads; one entry per CDR3 protein. The sample has 400,000 to 550,000 distinct CDR3 sequences, about 15% seen once; the top ten hold approximately 15%. Between the trimmed V and J ends, which lost 2 bases and 4 bases, there was a span of 17 bases. The CDR3 is 15 residues long. The germline V gene has CDR1 DFQATT and CDR2 SNEGSKA (reference sequence). Time point described: newly diagnosed GD, antithyroid drugs for less than 3 months. The authors made the TCR library using RNA they extracted from PBMCs. This clonotype has at least ten counts. The same data also contributed to another study, on T cells in Graves' hyperthyroidism and ophthalmopathy.

The sequence came from a woman in her 30s with Graves disease. This sample comprised peripheral blood mononuclear cells (PBMCs), obtained at new diagnosis, from a patient treated with antithyroid drugs. The chain recombines TRBV20-1 with TRBJ1-2, with D possibly matching TRBD1 (5 bases). The CDR3 sequence: CSARQAGNTPYGYTF. In nucleotides, the CDR3 is TGCAGTGCTAGACAGGCAGGGAATACTCCCTATGGCTACACCTTC.